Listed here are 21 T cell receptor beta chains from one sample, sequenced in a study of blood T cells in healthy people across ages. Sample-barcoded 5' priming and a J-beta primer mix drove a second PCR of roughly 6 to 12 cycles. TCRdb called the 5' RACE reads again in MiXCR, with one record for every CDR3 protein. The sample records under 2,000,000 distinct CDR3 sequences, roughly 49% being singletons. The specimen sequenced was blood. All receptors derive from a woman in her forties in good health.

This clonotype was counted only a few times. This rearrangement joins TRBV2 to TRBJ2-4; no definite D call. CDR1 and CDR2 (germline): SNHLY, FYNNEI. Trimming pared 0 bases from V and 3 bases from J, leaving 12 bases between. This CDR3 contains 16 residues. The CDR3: CASSEAPNWDKNIQYF. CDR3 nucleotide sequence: TGTGCCAGCAGTGAAGCGCCAAACTGGGACAAAAACATTCAGTACTTC.

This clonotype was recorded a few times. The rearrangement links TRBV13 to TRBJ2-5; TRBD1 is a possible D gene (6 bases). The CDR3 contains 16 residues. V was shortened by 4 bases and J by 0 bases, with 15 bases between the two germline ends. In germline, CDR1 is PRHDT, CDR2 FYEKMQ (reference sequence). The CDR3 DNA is TGTGCCAGCAGCTCGACCGGGACACCGTACCAAGAGACCCAGTACTTC. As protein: CASSSTGTPYQETQYF.

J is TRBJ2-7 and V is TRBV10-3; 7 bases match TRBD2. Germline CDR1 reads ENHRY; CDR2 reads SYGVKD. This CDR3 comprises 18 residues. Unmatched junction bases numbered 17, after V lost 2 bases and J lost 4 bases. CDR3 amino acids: CAISETRPSGEILYEQYF. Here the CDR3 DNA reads TGTGCCATCAGTGAGACCAGGCCTAGCGGAGAAATCCTTTACGAGCAGTACTTC.

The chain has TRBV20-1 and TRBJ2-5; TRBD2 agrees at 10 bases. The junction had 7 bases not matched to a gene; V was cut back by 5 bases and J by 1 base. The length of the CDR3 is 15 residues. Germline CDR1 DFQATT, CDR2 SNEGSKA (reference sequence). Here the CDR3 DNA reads TGCAGTGCTGGAAGTGCTAGCGGGGGCCAAGAGACCCAGTACTTC. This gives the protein CSAGSASGGQETQYF.

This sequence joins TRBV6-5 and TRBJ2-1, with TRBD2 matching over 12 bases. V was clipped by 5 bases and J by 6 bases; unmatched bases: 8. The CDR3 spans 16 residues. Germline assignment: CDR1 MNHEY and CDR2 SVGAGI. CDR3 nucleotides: TGTGCCAGCAGTCCTAGCGGGGGGGAATGGTTCAATGAGCAGTTCTTC. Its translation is CASSPSGGEWFNEQFF.

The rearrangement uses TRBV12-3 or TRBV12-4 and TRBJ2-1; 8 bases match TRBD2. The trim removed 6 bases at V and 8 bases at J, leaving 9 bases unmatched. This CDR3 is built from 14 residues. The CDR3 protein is CASRFLAGGHEQFF. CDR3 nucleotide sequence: TGTGCCAGCAGGTTCTTGGCGGGGGGTCATGAGCAGTTCTTC.

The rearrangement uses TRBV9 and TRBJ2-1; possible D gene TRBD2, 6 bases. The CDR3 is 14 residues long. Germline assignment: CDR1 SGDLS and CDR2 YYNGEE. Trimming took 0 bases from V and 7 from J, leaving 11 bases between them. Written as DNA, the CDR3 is TGTGCCAGCAGCGTAGAGATAGGGAGGAATGAGCAGTTCTTC. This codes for CASSVEIGRNEQFF.

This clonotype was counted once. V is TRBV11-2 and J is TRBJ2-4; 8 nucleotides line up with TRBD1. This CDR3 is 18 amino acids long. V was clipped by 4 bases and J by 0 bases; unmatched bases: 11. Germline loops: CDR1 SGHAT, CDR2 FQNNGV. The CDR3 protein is CASSSILSRGLAKNIQYF. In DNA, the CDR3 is TGTGCCAGCAGCTCCATATTATCCAGGGGGCTAGCCAAAAACATTCAGTACTTC.

The CDR3 here is CSAVTPGRRQETQYF. In DNA form, the CDR3 reads TGCAGTGCTGTCACACCGGGACGGCGACAAGAGACCCAGTACTTC. The gene calls are TRBV20-1 and TRBJ2-5, with D possibly called TRBD1 or TRBD2 (5 bases each). The CDR3 has 15 amino acids. Trimming left V 5 bases short and J 2 bases short, with 18 bases between. CDR1 and CDR2 from the germline V gene are DFQATT and SNEGSKA (reference sequence).

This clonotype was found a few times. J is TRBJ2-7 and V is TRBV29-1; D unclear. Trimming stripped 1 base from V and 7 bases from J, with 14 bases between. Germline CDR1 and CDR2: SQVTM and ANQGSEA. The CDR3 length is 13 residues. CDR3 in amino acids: CSVEAGITGEQYF. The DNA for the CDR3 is TGCAGCGTTGAAGCCGGTATCACCGGAGAGCAGTACTTC.

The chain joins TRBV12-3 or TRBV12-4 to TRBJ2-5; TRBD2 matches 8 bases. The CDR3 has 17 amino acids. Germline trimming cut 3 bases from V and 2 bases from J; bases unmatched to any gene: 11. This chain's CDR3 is CASSFSSGVNFQETQYF. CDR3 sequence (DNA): TGTGCCAGCAGTTTTAGTAGCGGGGTCAATTTTCAAGAGACCCAGTACTTC.

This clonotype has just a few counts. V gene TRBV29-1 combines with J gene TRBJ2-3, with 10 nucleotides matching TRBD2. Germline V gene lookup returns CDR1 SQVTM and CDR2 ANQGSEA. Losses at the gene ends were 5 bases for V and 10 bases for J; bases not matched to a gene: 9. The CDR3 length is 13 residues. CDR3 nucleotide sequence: TGCAGCGTTCGCCTAGCGGGGGCGACGGCGCAGTATTTT. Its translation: CSVRLAGATAQYF.

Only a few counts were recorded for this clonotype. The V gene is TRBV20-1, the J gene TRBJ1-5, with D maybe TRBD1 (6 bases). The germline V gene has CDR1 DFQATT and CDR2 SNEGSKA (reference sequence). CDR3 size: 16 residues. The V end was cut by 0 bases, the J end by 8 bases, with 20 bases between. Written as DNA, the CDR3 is TGCAGTGCTAGAGATCCAGTTGGGGGCCGGGATAAGCCCCAGCATTTT. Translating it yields CSARDPVGGRDKPQHF.

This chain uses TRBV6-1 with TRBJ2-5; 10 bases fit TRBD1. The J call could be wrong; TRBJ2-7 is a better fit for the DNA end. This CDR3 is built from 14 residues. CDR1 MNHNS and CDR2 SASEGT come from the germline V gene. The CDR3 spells CASSEGTGGHEQYF. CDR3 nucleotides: TGTGCCAGCAGTGAAGGGACAGGGGGACACGAGCAGTACTTC.

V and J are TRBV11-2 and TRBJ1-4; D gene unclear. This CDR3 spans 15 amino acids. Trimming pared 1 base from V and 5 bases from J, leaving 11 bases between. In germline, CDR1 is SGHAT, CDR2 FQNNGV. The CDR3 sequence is CASSLVPGSNEKLFF. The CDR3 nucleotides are TGTGCCAGCAGCTTAGTTCCGGGCTCCAATGAAAAACTGTTTTTT.

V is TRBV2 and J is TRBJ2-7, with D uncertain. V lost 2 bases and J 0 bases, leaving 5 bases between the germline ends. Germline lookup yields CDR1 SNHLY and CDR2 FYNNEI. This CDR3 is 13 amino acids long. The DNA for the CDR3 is TGTGCCAGCAGTGAAAGGTTCTCCTACGAGCAGTACTTC. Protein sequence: CASSERFSYEQYF.

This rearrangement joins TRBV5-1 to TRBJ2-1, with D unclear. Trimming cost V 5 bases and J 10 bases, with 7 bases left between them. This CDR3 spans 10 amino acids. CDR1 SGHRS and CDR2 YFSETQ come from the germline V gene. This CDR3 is CASSDVEQFF. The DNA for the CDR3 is TGCGCCAGCAGTGACGTAGAGCAGTTCTTC. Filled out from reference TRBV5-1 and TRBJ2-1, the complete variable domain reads KAGVTQTPRYLIKTRGQQVTLSCSPISGHRSVSWYQQTPGQGLQFLFEYFSETQRNKGNFPGRFSGRQFSNSRSEMNVSTLELGDSALYLCASSDVEQFFGPGTRLTVL.

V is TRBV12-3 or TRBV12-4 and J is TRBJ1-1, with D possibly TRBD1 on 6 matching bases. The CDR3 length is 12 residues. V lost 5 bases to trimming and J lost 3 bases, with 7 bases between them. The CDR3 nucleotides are TGTGCCAGCAGTAGGGGGGACACTGAAGCTTTCTTT. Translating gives CASSRGDTEAFF.

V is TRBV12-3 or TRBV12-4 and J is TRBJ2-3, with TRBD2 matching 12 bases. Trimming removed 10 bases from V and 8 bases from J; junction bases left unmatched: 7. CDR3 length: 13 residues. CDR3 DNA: TGTGCCACTGGACTAGCGGGGTTTAGTACGCAGTATTTT. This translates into CATGLAGFSTQYF.

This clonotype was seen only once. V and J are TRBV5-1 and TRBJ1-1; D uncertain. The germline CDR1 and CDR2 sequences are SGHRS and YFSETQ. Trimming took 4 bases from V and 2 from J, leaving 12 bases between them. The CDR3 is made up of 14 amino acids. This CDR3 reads CASSMRTGNTEAFF. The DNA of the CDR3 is TGCGCCAGCAGCATGAGGACGGGAAACACTGAAGCTTTCTTT.

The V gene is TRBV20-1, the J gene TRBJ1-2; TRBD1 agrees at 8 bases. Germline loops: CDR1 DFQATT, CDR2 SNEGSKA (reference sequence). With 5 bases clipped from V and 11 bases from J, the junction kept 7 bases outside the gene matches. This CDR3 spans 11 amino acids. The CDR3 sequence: CSAFPDRAYTF. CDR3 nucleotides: TGCAGTGCTTTCCCGGACAGGGCTTACACCTTC.